The 23 T cell receptor beta chains in this list originate from one sample, sequenced in a study of radiotherapy plus CTLA-4 blockade in lung cancer. Clones were read by immunoSEQ multiplex PCR, and TCRdb kept only the in-frame ones, dropping some. The table has approximately 83,000 clones, roughly 79% seen once. This material consisted of peripheral blood, taken from a patient treated with radiotherapy plus ipilimumab. These receptors originate from a human donor with non-small cell lung cancer who had a partial response to radiotherapy plus ipilimumab. Some clones in this sample may be carry-over from other donors' samples.

V and J are TRBV5-4 and TRBJ2-6, with 12 bases matching TRBD1. Germline V CDR1 and CDR2: SGHNT, YYREEE (reference sequence). The CDR3 runs to 19 residues. The J segment lost 0 bases and the V segment lost 6 bases, leaving 10 bases of the junction unmatched. CDR3 sequence: CASNRGTGGYSSGANVLTF. The CDR3 coding sequence is TGTGCCAGCAACCGCGGGACAGGGGGCTATAGCTCTGGGGCCAACGTCCTGACTTTC.

The CDR3 reads CASSGLGGNYGYTF. CDR3 sequence (DNA): TGTGCCAGCAGCGGGCTTGGGGGGAACTATGGCTACACCTTC. V usage is TRBV9 and J usage is TRBJ1-2; perhaps TRBD1 as D (5 bases). V was trimmed by 3 bases and J by 2 bases, leaving 11 bases between them. This CDR3 is 14 amino acids long. Germline CDR1 is SGDLS and CDR2 is YYNGEE. The full variable domain, with the rest looked up from reference TRBV9 and TRBJ1-2, is DSGVTQTPKHLITATGQRVTLRCSPRSGDLSVYWYQQSLDQGLQFLIQYYNGEERAKGNILERFSAQQFPDLHSELNLSSLELGDSALYFCASSGLGGNYGYTFGSGTRLTVV.

The chain has TRBV7-8 and TRBJ1-4; possibly TRBD1 for D (5 bases). The CDR3 has 15 residues. Germline assignment: CDR1 SGHVS and CDR2 FQNEAQ. Trimming took off 4 bases at V and 8 bases at J, with 17 bases between the two ends. The CDR3 nucleotides are TGTGCCAGCAGCTCAATGGGCGGGGAGGGGGAAAAACTGTTTTTT. This translates into CASSSMGGEGEKLFF.

V gene TRBV23-1 combines with J gene TRBJ2-7; 8 positions match TRBD1. TRBV23-1 falls under the ORF class, with uncertain function. Trimming cost V 8 bases and J 4 bases; bases outside gene matches: 10. This CDR3 contains 14 residues. The CDR3 reads CASGMTGARYEQYF. CDR3 sequence (DNA): TGCGCCAGCGGAATGACAGGGGCGAGATACGAGCAGTACTTC.

V is TRBV5-5 and J is TRBJ2-7; 7 bases agree with TRBD2. Germline V gives CDR1 SGHKS, CDR2 YYEKEE (reference sequence). Losses at the gene ends were 4 bases for V and 2 bases for J; bases not matched to a gene: 9. This CDR3 has 15 amino acids. This CDR3 reads CASSAAGGGTYEQYF. The CDR3 DNA sequence: TGTGCCAGCAGCGCCGCTGGGGGAGGGACCTACGAGCAGTACTTC.

The V call is TRBV2, the J call TRBJ1-2; a possible D gene is TRBD1 (5 bases). The CDR3 is 15 amino acids. V lost 1 base and J lost 4, with 13 bases in between. CDR1 is SNHLY and CDR2 is FYNNEI in the germline V gene. The CDR3: CASSEDLGRPYGYTF. The CDR3 DNA reads as TGTGCCAGCAGTGAAGACCTGGGGCGCCCCTATGGCTACACCTTC.

The chain employs TRBV6-1 and TRBJ2-2, with D unresolved. V was clipped by 1 base and J by 8 bases, with 5 bases between them. CDR3 length: 12 residues. Germline V gives CDR1 MNHNS, CDR2 SASEGT. CDR3 DNA: TGTGCCAGCAGTGAAGTCGGTGGGGAGCTGTTTTTT. Protein: CASSEVGGELFF.

The chain couples TRBV7-2 to TRBJ2-3; 11 bases are a match to TRBD2. CDR3 size: 17 residues. Germline V gene lookup returns CDR1 SGHTA and CDR2 FQGNSA. With 5 bases clipped from V and 2 bases from J, the junction kept 9 bases outside the gene matches. The CDR3 reads CASSPKLAGDSTDTQYF. Here the CDR3 DNA reads TGTGCCAGCAGCCCAAAACTAGCGGGGGACTCCACAGATACGCAGTATTTT.

The chain is built from TRBV10-1 and TRBJ1-4, with D hard to call. Germline V gives CDR1 WNHNN, CDR2 SYGVQD (reference sequence). CDR3 length: 15 amino acids. Between the trimmed V and J ends, which lost 1 base and 6 bases, there was a span of 12 bases. The CDR3: CASSEYARRDEKLFF. In nucleotides, the CDR3 is TGCGCCAGCAGTGAGTACGCCAGGAGGGATGAAAAACTGTTTTTT.

The genes are TRBV30 and TRBJ2-1; a weak D match, TRBD1 (6 bases). Germline CDR1 GTSNPN, CDR2 SVGIG (reference sequence). This CDR3 comprises 16 residues. The V end lost 7 bases, the J end lost 2 bases, and 21 bases lay between the germline ends. Here the CDR3 DNA reads TGTGCCTCCTCCTCCCGGCGGCAGGGGCCCTACAATGAGCAGTTCTTC. Translating gives CASSSRRQGPYNEQFF.

This clone occurred once. The gene calls are TRBV27 and TRBJ1-6; 7 bases are a match to TRBD1. Losses at the gene ends were 7 bases for V and 10 bases for J; bases not matched to a gene: 7. CDR1 and CDR2 from the germline V gene are MNHEY and SMNVEV (reference sequence). The CDR3 extends over 13 amino acids. CDR3 residues: CASKTGIRSPLHF. The CDR3 nucleotides are TGTGCCAGCAAGACAGGGATCAGATCACCCCTCCACTTT.

V is TRBV21-1 and J is TRBJ1-5. TRBV21-1 counts as a pseudogene. The CDR3 has 15 residues. The CDR3 protein is CASSKGGTEDQPQHF. The DNA for the CDR3 is TGTGCCAGCAGCAAAGGAGGAACGGAGGACCAGCCCCAGCATTTT.

J is TRBJ1-5 and V is TRBV4-1; D unresolved. The V gene's germline CDR1 is MGHRA and CDR2 YSYEKL. This CDR3 is 18 amino acids long. With 0 bases removed from V and 3 bases from J, the gap between germline ends came to 18 bases. Here the CDR3 reads CASSQDLRRISNNQPQHF. Written as DNA, the CDR3 is TGCGCCAGCAGCCAAGATTTAAGGAGGATAAGTAACAATCAGCCCCAGCATTTT.

This clone has just a few counts. The chain employs TRBV7-3 and TRBJ2-6, with a possible D match to TRBD1 (5 bases). Germline CDR1 reads SGHTA; CDR2 reads FQGTGA. The CDR3 is made up of 16 amino acids. The V end lost 5 bases, the J end lost 4 bases, and 15 bases lay between the germline ends. The CDR3 DNA follows: TGTGCCAGCAGCGAGACAGCTTCCTTCGGGGCCAACGTCCTGACTTTC. Residues: CASSETASFGANVLTF.

This chain connects TRBV11-2 to TRBJ2-5, with 9 bases identical to TRBD2. CDR3 length: 16 residues. V lost 6 bases to trimming and J lost 2 bases; unmatched junction nucleotides: 10. Germline V CDR1 and CDR2: SGHAT, FQNNGV. The CDR3 spells CASRRGTSRAQETQYF. The CDR3, as DNA: TGTGCCAGCAGACGAGGGACTAGCCGGGCTCAAGAGACCCAGTACTTC.

This rearrangement joins TRBV7-2 to TRBJ2-7; 8 bases match TRBD2. The V gene end was trimmed by 1 base and the J gene end by 7 bases; junction bases not matched to a gene: 12. CDR1 and CDR2 (germline): SGHTA, FQGNSA. This CDR3 spans 16 amino acids. The CDR3 DNA is TGTGCCAGCAGCTTAGTATCAGCGGGAGTGAGGGGGGAGCAGTACTTC. As protein: CASSLVSAGVRGEQYF.

The CDR3 bases are TGTGCCAGCTCACCAGAGGACAGCCCCAATCAGCCCCAGCATTTT. It codes for CASSPEDSPNQPQHF. The gene calls are TRBV18 and TRBJ1-5, with D maybe TRBD1 (6 bases). CDR1 is KGHSH and CDR2 is LQKENI in the germline V gene. The CDR3 has 15 amino acids. V lost 2 bases to trimming and J lost 3 bases, with 11 bases between them.

V usage is TRBV7-9 and J usage is TRBJ2-3; D ambiguous. Germline assignment: CDR1 SEHNR and CDR2 FQNEAQ (reference sequence). The V gene lost 3 bases and the J gene lost 1 base, with 11 bases spanning the gap. The CDR3 contains 15 residues. This CDR3 is CASSFNTGRTDTQYF. CDR3 nucleotides: TGTGCCAGCAGCTTCAATACGGGTCGCACAGATACGCAGTATTTT.

CDR3: CASSPPTDRVYGYTF. Written as DNA, the CDR3 is TGTGCCAGCAGCCCCCCCACCGACAGGGTATATGGCTACACCTTC. The rearrangement links TRBV7-9 to TRBJ1-2, with 7 bases fitting TRBD1. The V and J ends lost 5 bases and 5 bases, in that order; junction bases with no gene match: 11. This CDR3 comprises 15 residues. Germline CDR1 SEHNR, CDR2 FQNEAQ (reference sequence).

The genes are TRBV19 and TRBJ1-5; TRBD1 agrees at 9 bases. The CDR3 length is 14 residues. Trimming cost V 7 bases and J 2 bases; bases outside gene matches: 3. The germline CDR1 and CDR2 sequences are LNHDA and SQIVND (reference sequence). The CDR3 here is CASTRDRGNQPQHF. The CDR3 nucleotides read TGTGCCAGTACCCGGGACAGGGGCAATCAGCCCCAGCATTTT.

The table lists this clone with a count of one. The rearrangement uses TRBV11-2 and TRBJ1-1, with D possibly TRBD1 on 6 matching bases. The CDR3 extends over 14 amino acids. The V gene lost 3 bases and the J gene lost 3 bases, with 11 bases spanning the gap. Per germline, CDR1 SGHAT and CDR2 FQNNGV. The CDR3, as DNA: TGTGCCAGCAGCTTTAGCAGGGGTGACACTGAAGCTTTCTTT. Its translation: CASSFSRGDTEAFF.

The V and J genes are TRBV6-5 and TRBJ1-6; TRBD1 is a possible D gene (6 bases). CDR3 length: 14 amino acids. Germline V gives CDR1 MNHEY, CDR2 SVGAGI. Trimming removed 7 bases at V and 6 bases at J, with 13 bases between. The CDR3 region has the DNA TGTGCCAGCACTCTAGGACAGCTTAATTCACCCCTCCACTTT. Its protein is CASTLGQLNSPLHF.

Comments on this clone: A read error may account for a junction end that differs from germline. The V call is TRBV2, the J call TRBJ2-6, with TRBD1 matching over 11 bases. The CDR3 is made up of 18 amino acids. Looked up from germline, CDR1 is SNHLY and CDR2 is FYNNEI. The CDR3 DNA reads as TGTGCCAGCAGCGAAGCCGGGACAGGGGGCTCTGGGGCCAACGTCCTGACTTTC. This gives the protein CASSEAGTGGSGANVLTF.